The 30 T cell receptor beta chains listed next were all sequenced from one sample in a study of blood T cell repertoires in COVID-19. Using immunoSEQ multiplex PCR, the repertoire was profiled, and TCRdb retains in-frame clones only, with some absent. The table records about 120,000 clones, 65% to 90% of them present only once. Sequencing input: peripheral blood. All receptors derive from a human donor in a cohort sampled during active COVID-19.

This chain uses TRBV6-6 with TRBJ1-5, with 9 bases aligning to TRBD1. Germline CDR1 reads MNHNY; CDR2 reads SVGAGI (reference sequence). After removal of 2 bases from V and 4 bases from J, the junction contained 6 bases not matched to a gene. The CDR3 consists of 16 residues. The CDR3 here is CASSYGTGIGNQPQHF. In nucleotides, the CDR3 is TGTGCCAGCAGTTACGGGACAGGGATCGGGAATCAGCCCCAGCATTTT.

The chain is built from TRBV7-2 and TRBJ2-5; perhaps TRBD2 as D (5 bases). Trimming removed 1 base at V and 4 bases at J, with 16 bases between. The CDR3 sequence is 16 residues long. CDR1 is SGHTA, CDR2 FQGNSA, per germline. The CDR3 DNA follows: TGTGCCAGCAGCTTAGACGGGGTAGCTGCCCCAGAGACCCAGTACTTC. Protein product: CASSLDGVAAPETQYF.

The rearrangement uses TRBV4-2 and TRBJ2-7; 15 bases agree with TRBD2. CDR3 length: 17 amino acids. Trimming took 4 bases from V and 3 from J; bases not matched to a gene: 7. Germline-derived CDR1 and CDR2 are LGHNA and YNFKEQ. CDR3 nucleotide sequence: TGTGCCAGCAGCCCTGGGGGGACTAGCGGGGGGCTCTACGAGCAGTACTTC. Residues: CASSPGGTSGGLYEQYF.

The chain couples TRBV2 to TRBJ2-2; 7 bases map to TRBD2. Germline assignment: CDR1 SNHLY and CDR2 FYNNEI. The CDR3 covers 16 residues. The trim removed 7 bases at V and 6 bases at J, leaving 14 bases unmatched. CDR3 coding DNA: TGTGCCAGCAAACCCACGGGACTATTCTTCGCCGGGGAGCTGTTTTTT. It encodes CASKPTGLFFAGELFF.

The V gene is TRBV5-1, the J gene TRBJ2-2; D possibly corresponds to TRBD1 (6 bases). Deletions cut 4 bases from V and 0 bases from J, with 13 bases between. Germline values: CDR1 SGHRS, CDR2 YFSETQ. The length of the CDR3 is 16 residues. CDR3 loop: CASSNNRAANTGELFF. CDR3 nucleotides: TGCGCCAGCAGCAACAACAGGGCCGCGAACACCGGGGAGCTGTTTTTT.

The chain links TRBV5-1 to TRBJ1-6; perhaps TRBD1 as D (5 bases). This CDR3 is 15 amino acids long. V gave up 2 bases and J gave up 10 bases, with 16 bases separating them. From germline, CDR1 is SGHRS and CDR2 YFSETQ. CDR3 DNA: TGCGCCAGCAGCTTCCTGGGACCGGAGGGCTCACCCCTCCACTTT. Translated, it gives CASSFLGPEGSPLHF.

The chain has TRBV4-1 and TRBJ2-3; D may be TRBD2 (6 bases). The length of the CDR3 is 16 residues. Germline lookup yields CDR1 MGHRA and CDR2 YSYEKL. Trimming left V 1 base short and J 1 base short, with 12 bases between. CDR3 coding DNA: TGCGCCAGCAGCCAAGTGTTGGGCGGGGGCACAGATACGCAGTATTTT. Its protein is CASSQVLGGGTDTQYF.

This clone was detected only once. The chain couples TRBV7-2 to TRBJ2-2; 9 bases are shared with TRBD2. Unmatched junction bases numbered 8, after V lost 8 bases and J lost 1 base. CDR1 and CDR2 (germline): SGHTA, FQGNSA. The CDR3 runs 16 residues. CDR3 in amino acids: CASPLAGGKNTGELFF. In nucleotides, the CDR3 is TGTGCCAGCCCCCTGGCGGGGGGGAAGAACACCGGGGAGCTGTTTTTT.

The V gene is TRBV5-4, the J gene TRBJ1-4; possible D gene TRBD1, 6 bases. There are 15 residues in the CDR3. CDR1 is SGHNT and CDR2 is YYREEE in the germline V gene (reference sequence). V was cut by 5 bases and J by 1 base, with 12 bases left in between. CDR3 nucleotide sequence: TGTGCCAGCAGTGACTACAGGGAAACTAATGAAAAACTGTTTTTT. It codes for CASSDYRETNEKLFF.

V and J are TRBV19 and TRBJ1-1, with D possibly being TRBD1 (5 bases). Germline assignment: CDR1 LNHDA and CDR2 SQIVND (reference sequence). Trimming pared 3 bases from V and 6 bases from J, leaving 17 bases between. The CDR3 is 15 residues long. CDR3 sequence (DNA): TGTGCCAGTAGTATGGGGCTCTCAGGGAAAGCTGAAGCTTTCTTT. The encoded protein is CASSMGLSGKAEAFF.

This clone was seen only once. The chain carries TRBV19 and TRBJ1-1; D not certain. The CDR3 is 16 amino acids. The germline V gene encodes CDR1 LNHDA and CDR2 SQIVND (reference sequence). V was cut by 3 bases and J by 2 bases, with 16 bases left in between. CDR3 sequence (DNA): TGTGCCAGTAGTATTGGGAGAGGAGGTGCTAACACTGAAGCTTTCTTT. Translation: CASSIGRGGANTEAFF.

The genes are TRBV2 and TRBJ1-2; no clear D gene. Trimming removed 8 bases at V and 0 bases at J, with 13 bases between. The V gene's germline CDR1 is SNHLY and CDR2 FYNNEI. CDR3 size: 14 residues. The CDR3 DNA reads as TGTGCCAGCGTGGGTCAGGTGGCTAACTATGGCTACACCTTC. Amino acid sequence: CASVGQVANYGYTF.

The chain links TRBV6-6 to TRBJ2-7; no firm D call. Germline lookup yields CDR1 MNHNY and CDR2 SVGAGI (reference sequence). Trimming took 4 bases from V and 3 from J, leaving 7 bases between them. CDR3 length equals 12 residues. The CDR3 protein is CASSSDFYEQYF. Here the CDR3 DNA reads TGTGCCAGCAGTTCAGACTTCTACGAGCAGTACTTC.

This clone appeared a single time. The rearrangement joins TRBV2 to TRBJ2-5; 8 nucleotides line up with TRBD2. The V gene's germline CDR1 is SNHLY and CDR2 FYNNEI. The CDR3 runs 14 residues. Unmatched junction bases numbered 1, after V lost 3 bases and J lost 1 base. DNA for the CDR3: TGTGCCAGCAGTGACGGGACTAGCCAAGAGACCCAGTACTTC. Protein sequence: CASSDGTSQETQYF.

The genes are TRBV19 and TRBJ1-2; the D gene is possibly TRBD1 (5 bases). The V gene lost 6 bases and the J gene lost 2 bases, with 13 bases spanning the gap. Looked up from germline, CDR1 is LNHDA and CDR2 is SQIVND (reference sequence). This CDR3 has 14 residues. CDR3 region: CASRTQAGNYGYTF. The DNA of the CDR3 is TGTGCCAGTAGGACACAGGCTGGGAACTATGGCTACACCTTC.

This chain uses TRBV6-2 or TRBV6-3 with TRBJ1-1; tentative D call: TRBD1 (5 bases). Between the trimmed V and J ends, which lost 5 bases and 7 bases, there was a span of 17 bases. CDR3 size: 14 residues. Germline CDR1 is MNHEY and CDR2 is SVGEGT. The CDR3 DNA is TGTGCCAGCAGTCCCGCAAAGGGGTTTGTTGAAGCTTTCTTT. Protein product: CASSPAKGFVEAFF.

The CDR3 DNA is TGTGCCAGCAGCGTAGGTTCCGGAGGACAGGGGCTAGCTTTCTTT. Amino acids: CASSVGSGGQGLAFF. The chain recombines TRBV9 with TRBJ1-1; 9 positions match TRBD1. CDR1 and CDR2 (germline): SGDLS, YYNGEE. The V segment lost 0 bases and the J segment 10 bases; nucleotides outside the gene matches: 10. The length of the CDR3 is 15 residues.

The rearrangement links TRBV7-2 to TRBJ2-1; TRBD2 matches at 7 bases. This CDR3 is built from 15 residues. Germline-derived CDR1 and CDR2 are SGHTA and FQGNSA. Losses at the gene ends were 4 bases for V and 2 bases for J; bases not matched to a gene: 5. The CDR3 bases are TGTGCCAGCAGCTCGAGCGGGGCAGCCTACAATGAGCAGTTCTTC. This codes for CASSSSGAAYNEQFF.

The chain uses TRBV19 and TRBJ1-5; the D gene is possibly TRBD1 (5 bases). The CDR3 extends over 17 amino acids. The V end lost 7 bases, the J end lost 0 bases, and 19 bases lay between the germline ends. Germline lookup yields CDR1 LNHDA and CDR2 SQIVND (reference sequence). This CDR3 is CASTGRAWDYSNQPQHF. The CDR3 DNA follows: TGTGCCAGTACAGGCAGGGCCTGGGACTATAGCAATCAGCCCCAGCATTTT.

The chain carries TRBV6-6 and TRBJ1-1; 9 bases are shared with TRBD1. The CDR3 loop spans 13 amino acids. Unmatched junction bases numbered 9, after V lost 5 bases and J lost 11 bases. The V gene's germline CDR1 is MNHNY and CDR2 SVGAGI (reference sequence). The CDR3 DNA follows: TGTGCCAGCAGTCCAGACAGGGGGGTAGCGGCTTTCTTT. Its translation is CASSPDRGVAAFF.

The chain couples TRBV6-2 or TRBV6-3 to TRBJ1-6, with a tentative D call TRBD1 (6 bases). V lost 4 bases and J 7 bases, leaving 14 bases between the germline ends. Per germline, CDR1 MNHEY and CDR2 SVGEGT. The CDR3 consists of 15 residues. The CDR3 protein is CASSSPTGVNSPLHF. CDR3 DNA: TGTGCCAGCAGTTCCCCGACAGGAGTAAATTCACCCCTCCACTTT.

The rearrangement joins TRBV6-1 to TRBJ2-7; the match to TRBD1 covers 8 bases. This CDR3 spans 16 amino acids. The V segment lost 4 bases and the J segment 3 bases; nucleotides outside the gene matches: 11. CDR1 and CDR2 from the germline V gene are MNHNS and SASEGT. The DNA of the CDR3 is TGTGCCAGCAGTGGTCAATTACAGGGGGTTAACTACGAGCAGTACTTC. Encoded protein: CASSGQLQGVNYEQYF.

V is TRBV19 and J is TRBJ2-3, with unresolved D. The CDR3 loop spans 12 amino acids. V was trimmed by 1 base and J by 5 bases, leaving 4 bases between them. Per germline, CDR1 LNHDA and CDR2 SQIVND (reference sequence). Written as DNA, the CDR3 is TGTGCCAGTAGTATAGGGCTAGATACGCAGTATTTT. It translates to CASSIGLDTQYF.

The chain uses TRBV3-1 (or the pseudogene TRBV3-2) and TRBJ1-6; D gene unclear. V was pared by 2 bases and J by 6 bases, with 8 bases between. The CDR3 is 14 amino acids. CDR1 and CDR2 (germline): LGHDT, YNNKEL (reference sequence). The CDR3 bases are TGTGCCAGCAGCCAATTGAGCGGTAATTCACCCCTCCACTTT. It specifies CASSQLSGNSPLHF.

This clone was recorded once. This chain uses TRBV20-1 with TRBJ2-5; 8 positions match TRBD1. V dropped 3 bases and J dropped 2; count of bases not matched to a gene: 8. This CDR3 has 15 residues. Germline V CDR1 and CDR2: DFQATT, SNEGSKA (reference sequence). CDR3 loop: CSASGGQELQETQYF. Written as DNA, the CDR3 is TGCAGTGCTAGTGGGGGACAGGAGTTACAAGAGACCCAGTACTTC.

The chain combines TRBV11-3 with TRBJ2-5; 10 bases are a match to TRBD1. Germline values: CDR1 SGHNT, CDR2 YENEEA. The CDR3 runs 14 residues. V was clipped by 5 bases and J by 5 bases; unmatched bases: 5. CDR3 sequence: CASSHRDRGETQYF. The CDR3 DNA is TGTGCCAGCAGCCACCGGGACAGGGGTGAGACCCAGTACTTC.

The chain combines TRBV4-1 with TRBJ1-4; 7 bases match TRBD1. The CDR3 has 17 amino acids. V lost 6 bases and J lost 2; bases outside the gene matches: 12. Germline V CDR1 and CDR2: MGHRA, YSYEKL. As DNA, the CDR3 is TGCGCCAGCAGTACCGGGACAGCCTTTGGCACTAATGAAAAACTGTTTTTT. The encoded protein is CASSTGTAFGTNEKLFF.

The V gene is TRBV2, the J gene TRBJ1-1, with TRBD1 matching over 8 bases. The germline V gene encodes CDR1 SNHLY and CDR2 FYNNEI. This CDR3 has 14 residues. With 5 bases clipped from V and 2 bases from J, the junction kept 4 bases outside the gene matches. CDR3 sequence (DNA): TGTGCCAGCAGTTCCCAGGGGGCAAACACTGAAGCTTTCTTT. Its translation is CASSSQGANTEAFF.

V and J are TRBV5-1 and TRBJ1-2; 7 bases are shared with TRBD1. Germline V gene lookup returns CDR1 SGHRS and CDR2 YFSETQ. The CDR3 consists of 15 residues. With V trimmed by 4 bases and J by 4 bases, 10 bases remained unmatched. DNA of the CDR3: TGCGCCAGCAGCCCCCTGACAGGGTTGGGCTATGGCTACACCTTC. Its translation is CASSPLTGLGYGYTF. The entire variable domain, with the rest obtained from reference TRBV5-1 and TRBJ1-2, is as follows: KAGVTQTPRYLIKTRGQQVTLSCSPISGHRSVSWYQQTPGQGLQFLFEYFSETQRNKGNFPGRFSGRQFSNSRSEMNVSTLELGDSALYLCASSPLTGLGYGYTFGSGTRLTVV.

CDR3: CASSPSRNEQFF. The CDR3 DNA is TGTGCCAGCAGCCCTTCGCGCAATGAGCAGTTCTTC. The J gene is TRBJ2-1, the V gene TRBV28; D unresolved. The CDR3 is 12 amino acids. Germline CDR1 MDHEN, CDR2 SYDVKM. Trimming took 6 bases from V and 6 from J, leaving 9 bases between them.